These 24 T cell receptor beta chains came from one sample sequenced in a study of T cell responses to AZD1222 COVID-19 vaccine. Data came from immunoSEQ multiplex PCR; TCRdb stores just in-frame clones and leaves some out. The sample has some 83,000 clones; more than 80% are singletons. Sample: peripheral blood, taken on day 0 of AZD1222 vaccination. The receptors originated from an adult in good health.

V gene TRBV7-3 combines with J gene TRBJ2-2; 7 bases line up with TRBD1. V trimming: 4 bases; J trimming: 1 base; junction bases outside the gene matches: 3. The CDR3 is 15 amino acids. Germline CDR1 SGHTA, CDR2 FQGTGA. CDR3 sequence (DNA): TGTGCCAGCAGCTATCGACAGGGGAACACCGGGGAGCTGTTTTTT. It specifies CASSYRQGNTGELFF.

The CDR3 here is CASSLIREDRDEGYGYTF. CDR3 in DNA: TGTGCCAGCAGCTTGATACGGGAGGACAGGGACGAGGGCTATGGCTACACCTTC. The chain uses TRBV5-6 and TRBJ1-2, with 8 bases that match TRBD1. Per the germline V gene, CDR1 is SGHDT and CDR2 is YYEEEE. This CDR3 contains 18 residues. The trim removed 1 base at V and 4 bases at J, leaving 15 bases unmatched.

The CDR3 nucleotides read TGTGCCAGCAGCCCCCCAGGTGAATATAATTCACCCCTCCACTTT. Residues: CASSPPGEYNSPLHF. The gene calls are TRBV5-6 and TRBJ1-6; D is unresolved. Germline V CDR1 and CDR2: SGHDT, YYEEEE. CDR3 length: 15 residues. The ends were cut back, 4 bases at V and 4 bases at J, with 12 bases in the middle.

This clone has a handful of counts. The chain employs TRBV4-3 and TRBJ1-5; D ambiguous. Per germline, CDR1 LGHNA and CDR2 YSLEER. CDR3 size: 13 residues. With 0 bases removed from V and 9 bases from J, the gap between germline ends came to 9 bases. The CDR3 bases are TGCGCCAGCAGCCAAGAAGCGGGCGCGCCCCAGCATTTT. This gives the protein CASSQEAGAPQHF.

The chain is built from TRBV6-6 and TRBJ2-1; 8 positions match TRBD2. Germline CDR1 reads MNHNY; CDR2 reads SVGAGI (reference sequence). V trimming: 2 bases; J trimming: 3 bases; junction bases outside the gene matches: 6. CDR3 size: 16 residues. CDR3 region: CASSYVLSGDYNEQFF. CDR3 DNA sequence: TGTGCCAGCAGTTACGTACTTAGCGGGGACTACAATGAGCAGTTCTTC.

There are a few counts of this clone. The chain combines TRBV28 with TRBJ2-3; 9 bases are shared with TRBD2. Trimming at V came to 4 bases and at J to 6 bases, leaving 5 bases not matched to a gene. CDR3 size: 14 residues. CDR1 MDHEN and CDR2 SYDVKM come from the germline V gene. The CDR3 DNA reads TGTGCCAGCAGTTCCCTAGCGGGGCCGGATACGCAGTATTTT. This sequence encodes CASSSLAGPDTQYF.

The DNA of the CDR3 is TGTGCCAGCGTTACCTACTATGGCTACACCTTC. Translation: CASVTYYGYTF. V gene TRBV2 combines with J gene TRBJ1-2; D unclear. Between the trimmed V and J ends, which lost 8 bases and 3 bases, there was a span of 7 bases. Per the germline V gene, CDR1 is SNHLY and CDR2 is FYNNEI. The CDR3 covers 11 residues.

This chain joins TRBV24-1 and TRBJ2-7; D is uncertain. CDR1 is KGHDR, CDR2 SFDVKD, per germline. V was trimmed by 0 bases and J by 7 bases, leaving 3 bases between them. There are 11 residues in the CDR3. The DNA for the CDR3 is TGTGCCACCAGTGATTTGGGGGAGCAGTACTTC. Amino acid sequence: CATSDLGEQYF.

V gene TRBV25-1 combines with J gene TRBJ2-2; maybe TRBD1 (6 bases). The CDR3 covers 14 residues. Germline assignment: CDR1 MGHDK and CDR2 SYGVNS. V lost 4 bases and J lost 1, with 7 bases in between. CDR3 bases: TGTGCCAGCAGTGTCAGGGGGAACACCGGGGAGCTGTTTTTT. Encoded protein: CASSVRGNTGELFF.

The chain couples TRBV19 to TRBJ1-1; no reliable D call. Germline V CDR1 and CDR2: LNHDA, SQIVND (reference sequence). V was trimmed by 3 bases and J by 2 bases, leaving 16 bases between them. This CDR3 contains 16 residues. CDR3 bases: TGTGCCAGTAGTATTCTCGGAATGCAAAGAAACACTGAAGCTTTCTTT. Translated, it gives CASSILGMQRNTEAFF. The full variable domain, rest sourced from reference TRBV19 and TRBJ1-1, is DGGITQSPKYLFRKEGQNVTLSCEQNLNHDAMYWYRQDPGQGLRLIYYSQIVNDFQKGDIAEGYSVSREKKESFPLTVTSAQKNPTAFYLCASSILGMQRNTEAFFGQGTRLTVV.

The table lists this clone with a few counts. The rearrangement links TRBV6-5 to TRBJ1-5, with D perhaps matching TRBD1 (5 bases). The germline V and J ends were trimmed by 7 bases and 4 bases, with 11 bases remaining between them. The CDR3 spans 13 residues. Per germline, CDR1 MNHEY and CDR2 SVGAGI. Here the CDR3 DNA reads TGTGCCAGCACCCTGACAGAAAATCAGCCCCAGCATTTT. This sequence encodes CASTLTENQPQHF.

V usage is TRBV3-1 (or the pseudogene TRBV3-2) and J usage is TRBJ1-2; possible D gene TRBD1, 5 bases. In germline, CDR1 is LGHDT, CDR2 YNNKEL (reference sequence). This CDR3 has 13 amino acids. Trimming removed 4 bases from V and 3 bases from J, with 9 bases in between. CDR3: CASSPKGYYGYTF. CDR3 DNA: TGTGCCAGCAGCCCGAAGGGGTACTATGGCTACACCTTC.

The chain uses TRBV12-3 or TRBV12-4 and TRBJ1-1; D remains unclear. V was pared by 5 bases and J by 1 base, with 8 bases between. The CDR3 consists of 13 residues. CDR3 residues: CASSKQTNTEAFF. The DNA for the CDR3 is TGTGCCAGCAGTAAACAGACGAACACTGAAGCTTTCTTT.

The rearrangement joins TRBV19 to TRBJ2-7; D tentatively reads TRBD1 or TRBD2 (5 bases each). The CDR3 is 14 amino acids. The germline V gene encodes CDR1 LNHDA and CDR2 SQIVND (reference sequence). V was trimmed by 4 bases and J by 2 bases, leaving 12 bases between them. The DNA of the CDR3 is TGTGCCAGTAGTACCGGGACGACTACCTACGAGCAGTACTTC. It encodes CASSTGTTTYEQYF.

The genes are TRBV30 and TRBJ1-2, with D possibly being TRBD1 (6 bases). The V gene lost 8 bases and the J gene lost 4 bases, with 14 bases spanning the gap. Germline V gene sequence: CDR1 GTSNPN, CDR2 SVGIG (reference sequence). CDR3 length: 12 amino acids. This CDR3 is CALLQGSYGYTF. The CDR3 region has the DNA TGTGCCCTCTTACAGGGTAGCTATGGCTACACCTTC.

This chain connects TRBV3-1 (or the pseudogene TRBV3-2) to TRBJ2-1, with 12 bases lining up with TRBD2. This CDR3 is built from 18 residues. V gave up 2 bases and J gave up 0 bases; unmatched junction bases: 5. CDR1 is LGHDT, CDR2 YNNKEL, per germline (reference sequence). The CDR3 DNA reads TGTGCCAGCAGCCAACTCCTAGCGGGGGGGCCCTCCTACAATGAGCAGTTCTTC. As protein: CASSQLLAGGPSYNEQFF.

The chain couples TRBV27 to TRBJ1-2; 9 nucleotides align to TRBD1. The germline gives CDR1 MNHEY, CDR2 SMNVEV (reference sequence). The CDR3 sequence is 14 residues long. J was trimmed by 8 bases and V by 5 bases; bases with no gene match: 9. CDR3 sequence: CASSRNRGRGGYTF. The DNA for the CDR3 is TGTGCCAGCAGTCGAAACAGGGGGCGAGGCGGCTACACCTTC.

This clone occurred a few times. The chain employs TRBV6-4 and TRBJ2-1, with TRBD2 matching over 8 bases. This CDR3 has 15 amino acids. The J segment lost 5 bases and the V segment lost 5 bases, leaving 8 bases of the junction unmatched. In germline, CDR1 is MRHNA, CDR2 SNTAGT. The CDR3 reads CASSSDSGAHNEQFF. Written as DNA, the CDR3 is TGTGCCAGCAGTTCCGATAGCGGGGCCCACAATGAGCAGTTCTTC.

The chain carries TRBV6-6 and TRBJ1-5; TRBD1 agrees at 8 bases. V shed 5 bases, J shed 3 bases, and the junction held 6 bases outside the gene matches. Per the germline V gene, CDR1 is MNHNY and CDR2 is SVGAGI (reference sequence). The CDR3 spans 15 residues. CDR3 in amino acids: CASSPRDRINQPQHF. CDR3 in DNA: TGTGCCAGCAGTCCCCGGGACAGGATCAATCAGCCCCAGCATTTT.

This clone has just one count. V usage is TRBV14 and J usage is TRBJ1-4, with 9 positions matching TRBD1. Trimming at V came to 4 bases and at J to 6 bases, leaving 9 bases not matched to a gene. There are 16 residues in the CDR3. Germline V CDR1 and CDR2: SGHDN, FVKESK. The CDR3 region has the DNA TGTGCCAGCAGCCGCGGACAGGGGATACAGTATGAAAAACTGTTTTTT. Protein sequence: CASSRGQGIQYEKLFF.

V usage is TRBV28 and J usage is TRBJ1-2; TRBD1 might be the D (6 bases). From germline, CDR1 is MDHEN and CDR2 SYDVKM. CDR3 size: 13 residues. The ends were cut back, 5 bases at V and 4 bases at J, with 11 bases in the middle. CDR3 bases: TGTGCCAGCAGTCCCCCGGGGGCCTATGGCTACACCTTC. Encoded protein: CASSPPGAYGYTF.

The chain recombines TRBV3-1 (or the pseudogene TRBV3-2) with TRBJ2-1, with 11 bases aligning to TRBD2. The CDR3 extends over 16 amino acids. The germline CDR1 and CDR2 sequences are LGHDT and YNNKEL (reference sequence). V lost 3 bases and J lost 5; bases outside the gene matches: 6. The CDR3 reads CASSHLAGGPDNEQFF. For the CDR3, the DNA is TGTGCCAGCAGCCACCTAGCGGGGGGTCCGGACAATGAGCAGTTCTTC.

The chain links TRBV18 to TRBJ2-5; TRBD2 aligns across 14 bases. After removal of 6 bases from V and 0 bases from J, the junction contained 9 bases not matched to a gene. This CDR3 contains 18 residues. The germline gives CDR1 KGHSH, CDR2 LQKENI. In nucleotides, the CDR3 is TGTGCCAGCTCGGGCCGGGGACTAGCGGGGGCCTACCAAGAGACCCAGTACTTC. Translating gives CASSGRGLAGAYQETQYF.

The rearrangement links TRBV7-3 to TRBJ1-6, with 7 bases that match TRBD1. Per the germline V gene, CDR1 is SGHTA and CDR2 is FQGTGA. This CDR3 has 14 residues. V lost 3 bases and J lost 6; bases outside the gene matches: 2. CDR3 bases: TGTGCCAGCAGCTTGGGGACAGTTAATTCACCCCTCCACTTT. Its protein is CASSLGTVNSPLHF.